The 16 T cell receptor beta chains reported below all come from one sample, sequenced in a study of beta chain features in type 1 diabetes. The authors reverse transcribed all of the isolated RNA, so sequencing captured expressed TCRB transcripts. TCRdb's table, derived via immunoSEQ multiplex PCR, lists solely in-frame clones and lacks some. The sample contains about 250,000 clones, around 14% of which appear only once. Sequenced material: naive CD4+ T cells from blood. The source of these receptors is a woman aged 40 to 50 in good health.

The rearrangement links TRBV5-1 to TRBJ2-5, with TRBD2 matching over 8 bases. V shed 4 bases and J 5 bases; nucleotides not matched to a gene: 4. The CDR3 contains 13 residues. The germline gives CDR1 SGHRS, CDR2 YFSETQ. CDR3: CASSSGGGETQYF. The DNA for the CDR3 is TGCGCCAGCAGCAGCGGGGGAGGGGAGACCCAGTACTTC.

This clone was detected only a few times. The V and J genes are TRBV28 and TRBJ1-5; D is unresolved. Trimming shortened V by 7 bases and J by 3 bases, and 10 bases separated the two germline ends. The germline gives CDR1 MDHEN, CDR2 SYDVKM. The CDR3 sequence is 13 residues long. Here the CDR3 reads CASTPGINQPQHF. The CDR3 DNA follows: TGTGCCAGCACTCCGGGGATCAATCAGCCCCAGCATTTT.

The V gene is TRBV7-9, the J gene TRBJ2-3; possible D gene TRBD1, 8 bases. Trimming took 3 bases from V and 2 from J, leaving 15 bases between them. Germline V gene sequence: CDR1 SEHNR, CDR2 FQNEAQ (reference sequence). The CDR3 has 16 amino acids. The CDR3 sequence: CASSFRTGRDTDTQYF. The CDR3 nucleotides read TGTGCCAGCAGCTTCCGGACAGGGAGGGACACAGATACGCAGTATTTT.

This clone was observed a few times. The sample contains more than one DNA sequence encoding this CDR3. V usage is TRBV6-5 and J usage is TRBJ2-3; D is uncertain. Per germline, CDR1 MNHEY and CDR2 SVGAGI. The V and J ends lost 6 bases and 3 bases respectively, with 7 bases between them. CDR3 length: 12 amino acids. The CDR3 loop reads CASRSLTDTQYF. The CDR3 DNA reads TGTGCCAGCAGGTCTCTTACAGATACGCAGTATTTT.

V and J are TRBV2 and TRBJ2-7; maybe TRBD2 (7 bases). Trimming cost V 0 bases and J 5 bases, with 17 bases left between them. Germline CDR1 is SNHLY and CDR2 is FYNNEI. The CDR3 length is 16 residues. This CDR3 reads CASSEALGGGGNEQYF. Here the CDR3 DNA reads TGTGCCAGCAGTGAAGCGCTTGGCGGGGGCGGAAACGAGCAGTACTTC. Using reference TRBV2 and TRBJ2-7 for the parts outside the CDR3, the full variable domain is EPEVTQTPSHQVTQMGQEVILRCVPISNHLYFYWYRQILGQKVEFLVSFYNNEISEKSEIFDDQFSVERPDGSNFTLKIRSTKLEDSAMYFCASSEALGGGGNEQYFGPGTRLTVT.

This clone was seen a handful of times. CDR3 nucleotides: TGTGCCAGCACTCTAGCGGGGGGGGCCTACAATGAGCAGTTCTTC. Translation gives CASTLAGGAYNEQFF. This chain uses TRBV6-1 with TRBJ2-1, with 12 bases lining up with TRBD2. With 7 bases clipped from V and 2 bases from J, the junction kept 3 bases outside the gene matches. The CDR3 has 15 amino acids. Germline V gene data show CDR1 as MNHNS and CDR2 as SASEGT.

This clone appeared a few times. The chain recombines TRBV28 with TRBJ2-2; D remains unclear. V gave up 2 bases and J gave up 0 bases, with 10 bases separating them. CDR3 length equals 16 residues. Germline values: CDR1 MDHEN, CDR2 SYDVKM. In DNA, the CDR3 is TGTGCCAGCAGTTTACCCCAGGTGGCGAACACCGGGGAGCTGTTTTTT. As protein: CASSLPQVANTGELFF.

This clone was seen ten or more times. The chain has TRBV4-1 and TRBJ2-3, with TRBD2 as a possible D gene (5 bases). V was clipped by 3 bases and J by 6 bases, with 7 bases between them. The V gene's germline CDR1 is MGHRA and CDR2 YSYEKL. This CDR3 contains 12 residues. Here the CDR3 DNA reads TGCGCCAGCAGCCAGACGGGGGATACGCAGTATTTT. It yields the protein CASSQTGDTQYF.

CDR3 protein: CASSQGLAGGSGTQYF. The CDR3 DNA reads as TGCGCCAGCAGCCAGGGACTAGCGGGGGGCTCAGGAACGCAGTATTTT. V usage is TRBV4-3 and J usage is TRBJ2-3; 15 nucleotides align to TRBD2. CDR1 is LGHNA and CDR2 is YSLEER in the germline V gene. The V and J ends lost 3 bases and 9 bases, in that order; junction bases with no gene match: 7. The CDR3 has 16 residues.

This clone was counted a few times. The chain employs TRBV25-1 and TRBJ2-3, with 10 bases matching TRBD1. Per germline, CDR1 MGHDK and CDR2 SYGVNS. The CDR3 is 15 amino acids. Trimming at V came to 4 bases and at J to 1 base, leaving 2 bases not matched to a gene. The CDR3 DNA sequence: TGTGCCAGCAGTGCGGGACAGGGGCGCACAGATACGCAGTATTTT. Amino acid sequence: CASSAGQGRTDTQYF.

The chain is built from TRBV19 and TRBJ2-3; the D is unclear. The V gene's germline CDR1 is LNHDA and CDR2 SQIVND (reference sequence). This CDR3 is 17 amino acids long. V dropped 3 bases and J dropped 1 base, with 17 bases sitting between them. DNA of the CDR3: TGTGCCAGTAGTATCGCCCTTAGCAGTCGGGGCACAGATACGCAGTATTTT. It codes for CASSIALSSRGTDTQYF.

The rearrangement joins TRBV5-1 to TRBJ2-2; weak D call: TRBD2 (6 bases). CDR1 SGHRS and CDR2 YFSETQ come from the germline V gene. V lost 3 bases, J lost 1 base, and 7 bases lay in between. This CDR3 comprises 14 residues. The CDR3 nucleotides are TGCGCCAGCAGCTCGACTAGGAACACCGGGGAGCTGTTTTTT. Residues: CASSSTRNTGELFF.

This clone was counted between two and nine times. The chain couples TRBV5-1 to TRBJ2-3; TRBD2 matches 13 bases. The V gene end was trimmed by 5 bases and the J gene end by 2 bases; junction bases not matched to a gene: 5. The CDR3 is 16 residues long. CDR1 is SGHRS and CDR2 is YFSETQ in the germline V gene. The DNA for the CDR3 is TGCGCCAGCAGTCTTGGGACTAGCGGGGACACAGATACGCAGTATTTT. This translates into CASSLGTSGDTDTQYF.

The chain recombines TRBV7-8 with TRBJ1-6; D is uncertain. The CDR3 has 13 residues. Germline lookup yields CDR1 SGHVS and CDR2 FQNEAQ. V lost 1 base, J lost 12 bases, and 10 bases lay in between. CDR3: CASSLGTPLPLHF. In DNA form, the CDR3 reads TGTGCCAGCAGCTTAGGGACTCCTCTACCCCTCCACTTT.

The rearrangement links TRBV27 to TRBJ2-3, with 10 positions matching TRBD2. Losses at the gene ends were 3 bases for V and 1 base for J; bases not matched to a gene: 13. The CDR3 extends over 19 amino acids. CDR1 and CDR2 from the germline V gene are MNHEY and SMNVEV (reference sequence). The CDR3 DNA is TGTGCCAGCAGTTTTCGAGGAGGTGCCGGGACTAGCGGCACAGATACGCAGTATTTT. This gives the protein CASSFRGGAGTSGTDTQYF.

The chain couples TRBV7-2 to TRBJ1-5; D unclear. There are 15 residues in the CDR3. V shed 2 bases and J shed 2 bases, with 10 bases lying between them. Germline V gene sequence: CDR1 SGHTA, CDR2 FQGNSA. The CDR3, as DNA: TGTGCCAGCAGCTTATCCGGGTTTGGCAATCAGCCCCAGCATTTT. Translated, it gives CASSLSGFGNQPQHF.